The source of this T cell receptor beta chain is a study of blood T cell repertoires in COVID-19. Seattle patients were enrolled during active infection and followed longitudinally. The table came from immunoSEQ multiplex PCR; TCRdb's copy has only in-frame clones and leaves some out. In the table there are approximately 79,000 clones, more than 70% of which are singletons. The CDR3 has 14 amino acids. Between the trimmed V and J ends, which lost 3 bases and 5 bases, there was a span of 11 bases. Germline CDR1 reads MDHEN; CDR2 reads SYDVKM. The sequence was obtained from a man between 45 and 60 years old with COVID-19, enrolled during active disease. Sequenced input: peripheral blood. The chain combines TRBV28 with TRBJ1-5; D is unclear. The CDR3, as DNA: TGTGCCAGCAGTTTTCGCCCAGGATATCAGCCCCAGCATTTT. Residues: CASSFRPGYQPQHF.